This entry lists 20 T cell receptor beta chains sequenced from one sample in a study of cytomegalovirus exposure and HLA in healthy donors (dated by TCRdb to the late 2010s). The library was generated by the immunoSEQ multiplex PCR assay. For the multiplex PCR, a mixture combining 60 forward primers for TCR Vbeta segments and 13 reverse primers for TCR Jbeta segments was used. TCRdb's version of the immuneACCESS table is confined to in-frame rearrangements and falls short of the full clone set. An unresolved V gene accounts for under half of the shortfall where checked; the remainder is of unknown origin. The sample yields 150,000 or so clones; about two thirds were counted once. The top ten constitute about 2.5% of the sample. The sample was PBMCs. The source is a human donor in good health.

The rearrangement uses TRBV19 and TRBJ1-1, with TRBD1 as a possible D gene (5 bases). CDR1 LNHDA and CDR2 SQIVND come from the germline V gene (reference sequence). V was trimmed by 8 bases and J by 1 base, leaving 14 bases between them. This CDR3 has 14 residues. The chain's CDR3 is CASRVMGPNTEAFF. CDR3 bases: TGTGCCAGTCGGGTTATGGGGCCGAACACTGAAGCTTTCTTT. Using reference TRBV19 and TRBJ1-1 for the parts outside the CDR3, the full variable domain is DGGITQSPKYLFRKEGQNVTLSCEQNLNHDAMYWYRQDPGQGLRLIYYSQIVNDFQKGDIAEGYSVSREKKESFPLTVTSAQKNPTAFYLCASRVMGPNTEAFFGQGTRLTVV.

The V gene is TRBV7-3, the J gene TRBJ1-2; D unresolved. The CDR3 totals 15 residues. V was clipped by 0 bases and J by 4 bases, with 12 bases between them. The V gene's germline CDR1 is SGHTA and CDR2 FQGTGA. CDR3 in DNA: TGTGCCAGCAGCTTAACGTTTGGCAGACTCTATGGCTACACCTTC. Its translation: CASSLTFGRLYGYTF.

The rearrangement links TRBV29-1 to TRBJ1-1; D gene uncertain. The CDR3 has 13 amino acids. Germline-derived CDR1 and CDR2 are SQVTM and ANQGSEA. Trimming cost V 4 bases and J 2 bases, with 11 bases left between them. For the CDR3, the DNA is TGCAGCGTTGTTGGCACGATAAACACTGAAGCTTTCTTT. This sequence encodes CSVVGTINTEAFF.

The V and J genes are TRBV7-2 and TRBJ2-7; 10 bases match TRBD1. With 2 bases clipped from V and 3 bases from J, the junction kept 7 bases outside the gene matches. From germline, CDR1 is SGHTA and CDR2 FQGNSA. This CDR3 contains 16 residues. CDR3 in amino acids: CASSLTTGGLIYEQYF. Written as DNA, the CDR3 is TGTGCCAGCAGCTTAACGACAGGGGGCTTAATCTACGAGCAGTACTTC.

This chain uses TRBV19 with TRBJ1-1; 9 bases match TRBD1. Germline lookup yields CDR1 LNHDA and CDR2 SQIVND (reference sequence). The ends lost 5 bases at V and 6 bases at J; junction bases unmatched: 7. The CDR3 spans 14 residues. This CDR3 is CASSWDRETPEAFF. CDR3 DNA sequence: TGTGCCAGTAGTTGGGACAGGGAGACTCCTGAAGCTTTCTTT.

The chain employs TRBV30 and TRBJ2-2; tentative D call: TRBD2 (7 bases). The CDR3 has 13 amino acids. Germline CDR1 is GTSNPN and CDR2 is SVGIG (reference sequence). V lost 4 bases, J lost 6 bases, and 12 bases lay in between. As DNA, the CDR3 is TGTGCCTGGACCCACGGGGGGCCCGGGGAGCTGTTTTTT. As protein: CAWTHGGPGELFF.

The chain recombines TRBV10-2 with TRBJ1-1; 8 bases align to TRBD1. CDR1 is WSHSY and CDR2 is SAAADI in the germline V gene. The CDR3 has 13 residues. The V segment lost 6 bases and the J segment 8 bases; nucleotides outside the gene matches: 8. The CDR3 sequence is CASSLKTGAEAFF. In DNA, the CDR3 is TGCGCCAGCAGCCTAAAGACAGGGGCCGAAGCTTTCTTT.

As regards this clone: At one end the junction does not follow the germline gene, possibly because of a read error. This chain links TRBV7-7 with TRBJ1-1; 11 bases agree with TRBD1. CDR3 length: 14 residues. Germline V CDR1 and CDR2: SSHAT, FNYEAQ (reference sequence). Written as DNA, the CDR3 is TGTGCTAGCAGCCCTGGGACAGGGGGGACTGAAGCTTTCTTT. This gives the protein CASSPGTGGTEAFF. Drawing the rest from reference TRBV7-7 and TRBJ1-1, the complete variable domain is GAGVSQSPRYKVTKRGQDVTLRCDPISSHATLYWYQQALGQGPEFLTYFNYEAQPDKSGLPSDRFSAERPEGSISTLTIQRTEQRDSAMYRCASSPGTGGTEAFFGQGTRLTVV.

This chain uses TRBV2 with TRBJ1-5; maybe TRBD1 (5 bases). V shed 1 base and J shed 1 base, with 20 bases lying between them. Germline V gene lookup returns CDR1 SNHLY and CDR2 FYNNEI. The CDR3 is 19 amino acids. This CDR3 reads CASSEGRGRRKDSNQPQHF. For the CDR3, the DNA is TGTGCCAGCAGTGAAGGGAGGGGACGGAGGAAGGACAGCAATCAGCCCCAGCATTTT.

The V call is TRBV27, the J call TRBJ1-5; unclear D gene. V gave up 1 base and J gave up 2 bases, with 6 bases separating them. Per the germline V gene, CDR1 is MNHEY and CDR2 is SMNVEV (reference sequence). This CDR3 region has 14 residues. CDR3 DNA sequence: TGTGCCAGCAGTTTATATCCCGGCAATCAGCCCCAGCATTTT. This codes for CASSLYPGNQPQHF.

The chain combines TRBV10-2 with TRBJ1-2; possibly TRBD1 for D (5 bases). Between the trimmed V and J ends, which lost 5 bases and 4 bases, there was a span of 11 bases. CDR3 length equals 13 residues. Germline-derived CDR1 and CDR2 are WSHSY and SAAADI. Written as DNA, the CDR3 is TGCGCCAGCAGTAGGACAACCGTCTATGGCTACACCTTC. Protein: CASSRTTVYGYTF.

The chain is built from TRBV27 and TRBJ2-7; the match to TRBD1 covers 8 bases. The CDR3 loop spans 14 amino acids. V lost 6 bases to trimming and J lost 1 base; unmatched junction nucleotides: 5. Germline assignment: CDR1 MNHEY and CDR2 SMNVEV (reference sequence). CDR3 nucleotide sequence: TGTGCCAGCAGCGTGGGACAGGCGTCCTACGAGCAGTACTTC. This translates into CASSVGQASYEQYF.

The chain combines TRBV6-1 with TRBJ2-1; TRBD2 is a possible D gene (5 bases). The CDR3 has 15 amino acids. Germline lookup yields CDR1 MNHNS and CDR2 SASEGT. Deletions cut 2 bases from V and 2 bases from J, with 10 bases between. This CDR3 is CASSELGEPYNEQFF. The CDR3 DNA is TGTGCCAGCAGTGAACTCGGGGAGCCCTACAATGAGCAGTTCTTC.

This chain links TRBV7-8 with TRBJ2-1, with 14 nucleotides matching TRBD2. Germline V lookup: CDR1 SGHVS, CDR2 FQNEAQ. The CDR3 runs 18 residues. The V segment lost 2 bases and the J segment 2 bases; nucleotides outside the gene matches: 5. In DNA, the CDR3 is TGTGCCAGCAGCTTAACGACTAGCGGGGGGGTTCCCTACAATGAGCAGTTCTTC. Translating gives CASSLTTSGGVPYNEQFF.

The chain joins TRBV16 to TRBJ1-1; TRBD1 matches 9 bases. This CDR3 spans 15 amino acids. V shed 6 bases and J 0 bases; nucleotides not matched to a gene: 5. Germline loops: CDR1 KGHSY, CDR2 FQNENV. Written as DNA, the CDR3 is TGTGCCAGCAGACAGGGGGCCAATCTGAACACTGAAGCTTTCTTT. Encoded protein: CASRQGANLNTEAFF.

The genes are TRBV30 and TRBJ2-5; tentatively, D is TRBD2 (7 bases). Germline V gene data show CDR1 as GTSNPN and CDR2 as SVGIG (reference sequence). CDR3 length: 13 residues. CDR3 DNA: TGTGCTTCAATGCGGGGGCCTTATGAGACCCAGTACTTC. Protein product: CASMRGPYETQYF.

The J gene is TRBJ1-4, the V gene TRBV5-1, with TRBD1 identical over 12 bases. V lost 3 bases, J lost 1 base, and 7 bases stayed unmatched. The CDR3 runs to 18 residues. Looked up from germline, CDR1 is SGHRS and CDR2 is YFSETQ. The DNA for the CDR3 is TGCGCCAGCAGCTCCGGGACAGGGGGCGCGGTAACTAATGAAAAACTGTTTTTT. Protein: CASSSGTGGAVTNEKLFF.

The chain recombines TRBV27 with TRBJ2-5; 7 bases are a match to TRBD1. The J segment lost 5 bases and the V segment lost 1 base, leaving 4 bases of the junction unmatched. This CDR3 is 14 amino acids long. Germline CDR1 is MNHEY and CDR2 is SMNVEV (reference sequence). The CDR3 sequence: CASSLLGGFETQYF. CDR3 bases: TGTGCCAGCAGTTTATTAGGGGGCTTTGAGACCCAGTACTTC.

In its sample, this clone was seen a few times. The chain couples TRBV5-6 to TRBJ1-3; no clear D. V lost 2 bases to trimming and J lost 4 bases, with 7 bases between them. CDR3 length: 13 amino acids. Looked up from germline, CDR1 is SGHDT and CDR2 is YYEEEE. The CDR3 DNA follows: TGTGCCAGCAGCTTTCGGGGAGGAAACACCATATATTTT. This codes for CASSFRGGNTIYF.

The J gene is TRBJ1-1, the V gene TRBV27; 10 nucleotides line up with TRBD1. Germline V gene sequence: CDR1 MNHEY, CDR2 SMNVEV (reference sequence). The CDR3 runs to 18 residues. Losses at the gene ends were 3 bases for V and 4 bases for J; bases not matched to a gene: 14. The CDR3 DNA sequence: TGTGCCAGCAGTTTCCTCGACAGGGGGCAGTGGGTCGGCACTGAAGCTTTCTTT. Protein sequence: CASSFLDRGQWVGTEAFF.